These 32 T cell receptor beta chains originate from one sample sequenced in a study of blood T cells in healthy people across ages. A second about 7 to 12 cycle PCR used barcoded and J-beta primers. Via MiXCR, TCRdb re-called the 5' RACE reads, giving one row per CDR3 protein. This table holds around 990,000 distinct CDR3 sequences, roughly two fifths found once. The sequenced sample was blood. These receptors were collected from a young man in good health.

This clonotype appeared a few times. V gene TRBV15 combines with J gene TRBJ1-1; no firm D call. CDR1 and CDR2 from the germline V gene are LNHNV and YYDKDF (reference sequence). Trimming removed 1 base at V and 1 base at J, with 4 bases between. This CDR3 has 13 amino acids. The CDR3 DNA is TGTGCCACCAGCAGAGCCCGGAACACTGAAGCTTTCTTT. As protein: CATSRARNTEAFF.

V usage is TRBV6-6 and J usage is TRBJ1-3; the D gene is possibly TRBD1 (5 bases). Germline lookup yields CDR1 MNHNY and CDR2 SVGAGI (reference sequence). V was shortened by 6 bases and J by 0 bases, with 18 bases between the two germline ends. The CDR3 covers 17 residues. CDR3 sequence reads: CASRQTQGGVSGNTIYF. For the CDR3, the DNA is TGTGCCAGCAGACAAACCCAGGGAGGCGTCTCTGGAAACACCATATATTTT.

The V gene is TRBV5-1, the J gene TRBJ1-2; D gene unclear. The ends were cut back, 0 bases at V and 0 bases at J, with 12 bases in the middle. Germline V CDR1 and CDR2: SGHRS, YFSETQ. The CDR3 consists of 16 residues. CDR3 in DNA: TGCGCCAGCAGCTTGGCCGAGACGGAGACTAACTATGGCTACACCTTC. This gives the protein CASSLAETETNYGYTF.

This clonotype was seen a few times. The CDR3 nucleotides read TGCGCCAGCAGCCAAGATGGGTCAGGATGTAGCAATCAGCCCCAGCATTTT. Translated, it gives CASSQDGSGCSNQPQHF. The V and J genes are TRBV4-1 and TRBJ1-5, with unresolved D. The CDR3 runs 17 residues. Deletions cut 0 bases from V and 0 bases from J, with 12 bases between. Looked up from germline, CDR1 is MGHRA and CDR2 is YSYEKL.

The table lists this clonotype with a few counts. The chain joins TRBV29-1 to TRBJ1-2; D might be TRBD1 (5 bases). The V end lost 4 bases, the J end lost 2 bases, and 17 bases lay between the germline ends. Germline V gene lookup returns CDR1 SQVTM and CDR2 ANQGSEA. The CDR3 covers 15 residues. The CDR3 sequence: CSVAGGRSPNYGYTF. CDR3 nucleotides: TGCAGCGTTGCCGGGGGTCGCTCTCCAAACTATGGCTACACCTTC. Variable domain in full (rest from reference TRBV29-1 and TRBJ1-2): SAVISQKPSRDICQRGTSLTIQCQVDSQVTMMFWYRQQPGQSLTLIATANQGSEATYESGFVIDKFPISRPNLTFSTLTVSNMSPEDSSIYLCSVAGGRSPNYGYTFGSGTRLTVV.

CDR3 in amino acids: CASSPIGGPQYF. In DNA form, the CDR3 reads TGTGCCAGCTCCCCGATCGGGGGACCGCAGTACTTC. The chain is built from TRBV12-3 or TRBV12-4 and TRBJ2-5; D perhaps matches TRBD2 (6 bases). The V end was cut by 8 bases, the J end by 11 bases, with 18 bases between. This CDR3 is built from 12 residues.

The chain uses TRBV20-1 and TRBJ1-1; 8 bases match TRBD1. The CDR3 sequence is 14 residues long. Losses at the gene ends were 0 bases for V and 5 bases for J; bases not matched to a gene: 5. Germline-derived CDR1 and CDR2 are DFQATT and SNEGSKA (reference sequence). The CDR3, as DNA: TGCAGTGCTAGAGATCCGCGACAGGGGACTGAAGCTTTCTTT. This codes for CSARDPRQGTEAFF.

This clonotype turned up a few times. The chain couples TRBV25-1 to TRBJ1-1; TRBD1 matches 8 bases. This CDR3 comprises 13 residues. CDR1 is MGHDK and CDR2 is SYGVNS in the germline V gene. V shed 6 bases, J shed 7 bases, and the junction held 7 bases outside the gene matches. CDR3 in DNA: TGTGCCAGCAGGGACAGGGTAGGGGGTGAAGCTTTCTTT. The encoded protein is CASRDRVGGEAFF.

The chain's CDR3 is CNAPGLTLRGYGYTF. CDR3 in DNA: TGCAATGCGCCGGGACTTACACTTAGGGGCTATGGCTACACCTTC. The V gene is TRBV20-1, the J gene TRBJ1-2, with D perhaps matching TRBD1 (5 bases). The germline V gene has CDR1 DFQATT and CDR2 SNEGSKA (reference sequence). This CDR3 has 15 residues.

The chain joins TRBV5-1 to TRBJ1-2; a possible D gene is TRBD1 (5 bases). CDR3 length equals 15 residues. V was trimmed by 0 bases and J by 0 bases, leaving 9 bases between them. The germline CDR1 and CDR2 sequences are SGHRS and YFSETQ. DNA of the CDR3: TGCGCCAGCAGCTTGGGGGACGGATCTAACTATGGCTACACCTTC. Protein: CASSLGDGSNYGYTF.

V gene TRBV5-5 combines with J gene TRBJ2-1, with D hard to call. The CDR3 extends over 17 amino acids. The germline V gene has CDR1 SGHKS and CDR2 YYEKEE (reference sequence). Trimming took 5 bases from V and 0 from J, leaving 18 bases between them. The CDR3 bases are TGTGCCAGCAGTTTGCGATGGGAACCCCGCTCCTACAATGAGCAGTTCTTC. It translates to CASSLRWEPRSYNEQFF.

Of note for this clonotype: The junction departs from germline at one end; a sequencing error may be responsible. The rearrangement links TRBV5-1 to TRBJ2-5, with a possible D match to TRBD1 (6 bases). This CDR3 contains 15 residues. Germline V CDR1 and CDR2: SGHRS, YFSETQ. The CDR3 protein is CVSSPQVGGEETQYF. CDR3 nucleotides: TGCGTCAGCAGCCCCCAGGTAGGGGGTGAAGAGACCCAGTACTTC.

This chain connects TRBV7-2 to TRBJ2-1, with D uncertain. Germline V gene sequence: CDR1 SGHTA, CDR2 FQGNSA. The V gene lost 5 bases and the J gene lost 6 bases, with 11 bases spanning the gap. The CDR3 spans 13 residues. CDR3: CASSRVLGNEQFF. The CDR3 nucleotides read TGTGCCAGCAGCCGTGTGTTGGGCAATGAGCAGTTCTTC. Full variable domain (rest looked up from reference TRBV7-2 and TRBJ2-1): GAGVSQSPSNKVTEKGKDVELRCDPISGHTALYWYRQSLGQGLEFLIYFQGNSAPDKSGLPSDRFSAERTGGSVSTLTIQRTQQEDSAVYLCASSRVLGNEQFFGPGTRLTVL.

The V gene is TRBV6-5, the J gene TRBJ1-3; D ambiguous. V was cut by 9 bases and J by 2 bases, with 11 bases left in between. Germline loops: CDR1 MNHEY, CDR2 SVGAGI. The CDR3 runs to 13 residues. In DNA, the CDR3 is TGTGCCAGTTCGGAGGGCGCTGGAAACACCATATATTTT. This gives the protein CASSEGAGNTIYF.

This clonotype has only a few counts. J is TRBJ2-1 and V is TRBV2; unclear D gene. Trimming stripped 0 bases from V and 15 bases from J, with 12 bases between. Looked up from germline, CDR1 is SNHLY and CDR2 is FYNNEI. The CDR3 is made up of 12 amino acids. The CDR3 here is CASSEALGTRFF. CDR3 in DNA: TGTGCCAGCAGTGAAGCGCTGGGTACGCGGTTCTTC.

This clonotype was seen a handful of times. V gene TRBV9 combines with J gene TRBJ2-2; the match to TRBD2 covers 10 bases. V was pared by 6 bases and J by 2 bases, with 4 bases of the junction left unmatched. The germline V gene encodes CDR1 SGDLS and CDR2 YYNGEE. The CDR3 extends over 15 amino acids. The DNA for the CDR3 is TGTGCCAGCACCCCTAGCGGGGGTAACACCGGGGAGCTGTTTTTT. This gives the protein CASTPSGGNTGELFF.

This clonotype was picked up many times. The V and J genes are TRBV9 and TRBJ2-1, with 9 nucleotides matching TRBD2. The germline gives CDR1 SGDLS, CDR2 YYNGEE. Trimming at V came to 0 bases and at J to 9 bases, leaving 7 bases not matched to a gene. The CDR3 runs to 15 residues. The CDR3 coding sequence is TGTGCCAGCAGCGTAGCGGCGGGGGGGCATGGTGAGCAGTTCTTC. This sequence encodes CASSVAAGGHGEQFF. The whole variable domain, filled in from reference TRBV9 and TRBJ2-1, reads DSGVTQTPKHLITATGQRVTLRCSPRSGDLSVYWYQQSLDQGLQFLIQYYNGEERAKGNILERFSAQQFPDLHSELNLSSLELGDSALYFCASSVAAGGHGEQFFGPGTRLTVL.

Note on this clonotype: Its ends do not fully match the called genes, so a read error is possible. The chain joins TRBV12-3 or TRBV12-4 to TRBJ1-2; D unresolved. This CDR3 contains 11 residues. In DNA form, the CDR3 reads TGTACCAGCGGGCCCACGGCTGGCTACACCTTC. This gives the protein CTSGPTAGYTF.

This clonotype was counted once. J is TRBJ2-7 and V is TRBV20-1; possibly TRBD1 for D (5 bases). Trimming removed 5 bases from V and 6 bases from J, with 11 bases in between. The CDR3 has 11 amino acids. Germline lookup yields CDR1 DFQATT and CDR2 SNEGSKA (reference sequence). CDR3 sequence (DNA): TGCAGTGCTCTAACAGGTCGCGAGCAGTACTTC. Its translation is CSALTGREQYF.

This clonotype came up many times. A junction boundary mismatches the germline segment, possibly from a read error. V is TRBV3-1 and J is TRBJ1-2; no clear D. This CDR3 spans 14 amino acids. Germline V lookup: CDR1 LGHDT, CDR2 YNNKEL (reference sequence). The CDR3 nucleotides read TGCGCCAGCAGCCAAGGATCCGGGAACTATGGCTACACCTTC. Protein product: CASSQGSGNYGYTF.

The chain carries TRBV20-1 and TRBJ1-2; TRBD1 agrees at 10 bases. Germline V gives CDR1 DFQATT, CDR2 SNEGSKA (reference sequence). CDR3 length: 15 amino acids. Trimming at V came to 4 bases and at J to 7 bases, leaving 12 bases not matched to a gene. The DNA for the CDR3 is TGCAGTGCTACCGGGACAGGGGCATCAATTGGTGGCTACACCTTC. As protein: CSATGTGASIGGYTF.

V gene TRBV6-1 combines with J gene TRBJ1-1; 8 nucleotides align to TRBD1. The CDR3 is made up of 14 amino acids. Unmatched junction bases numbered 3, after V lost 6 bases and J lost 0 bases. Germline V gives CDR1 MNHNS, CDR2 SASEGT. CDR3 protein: CASRQGAVNTEAFF. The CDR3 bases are TGTGCCAGCAGGCAGGGGGCTGTGAACACTGAAGCTTTCTTT.

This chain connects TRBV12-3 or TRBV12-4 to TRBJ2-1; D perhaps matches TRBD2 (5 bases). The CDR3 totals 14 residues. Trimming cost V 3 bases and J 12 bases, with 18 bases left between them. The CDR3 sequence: CASSFGVLTWGQFF. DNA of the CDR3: TGTGCCAGCAGTTTCGGGGTCCTGACATGGGGGCAGTTCTTC.

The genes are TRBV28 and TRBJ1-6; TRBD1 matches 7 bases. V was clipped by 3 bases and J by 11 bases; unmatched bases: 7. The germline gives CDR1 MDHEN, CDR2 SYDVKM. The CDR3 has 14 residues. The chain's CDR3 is CASSLTGTFPPLHF. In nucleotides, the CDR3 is TGTGCCAGCAGTTTGACAGGGACCTTTCCACCCCTCCACTTT.

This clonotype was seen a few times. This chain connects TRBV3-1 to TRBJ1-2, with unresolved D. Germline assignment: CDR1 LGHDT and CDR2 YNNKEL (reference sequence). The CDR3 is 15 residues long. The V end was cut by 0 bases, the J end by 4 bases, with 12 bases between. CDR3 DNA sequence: TGTGCCAGCAGCCAAGATTTGGCGGTCTCCTATGGCTACACCTTC. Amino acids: CASSQDLAVSYGYTF.

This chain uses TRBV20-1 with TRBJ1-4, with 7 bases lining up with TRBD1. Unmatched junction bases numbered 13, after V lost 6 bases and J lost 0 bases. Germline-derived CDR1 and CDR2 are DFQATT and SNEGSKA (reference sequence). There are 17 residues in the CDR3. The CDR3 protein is CSALLPGGDTTNEKLFF. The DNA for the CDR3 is TGCAGTGCCCTCCTGCCAGGGGGGGACACAACTAATGAAAAACTGTTTTTT.

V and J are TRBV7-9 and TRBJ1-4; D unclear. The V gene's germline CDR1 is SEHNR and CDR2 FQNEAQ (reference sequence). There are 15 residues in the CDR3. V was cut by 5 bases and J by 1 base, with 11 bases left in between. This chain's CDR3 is CASSTGLVTNEKLFF. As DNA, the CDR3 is TGTGCCAGCAGCACCGGGCTGGTAACTAATGAAAAACTGTTTTTT.

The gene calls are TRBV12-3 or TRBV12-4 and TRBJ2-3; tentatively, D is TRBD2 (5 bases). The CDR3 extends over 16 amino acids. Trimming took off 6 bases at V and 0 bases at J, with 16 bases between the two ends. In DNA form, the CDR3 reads TGTGCCAGCAGGACTACTTCCAAGGCTAGCACAGATACGCAGTATTTT. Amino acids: CASRTTSKASTDTQYF.

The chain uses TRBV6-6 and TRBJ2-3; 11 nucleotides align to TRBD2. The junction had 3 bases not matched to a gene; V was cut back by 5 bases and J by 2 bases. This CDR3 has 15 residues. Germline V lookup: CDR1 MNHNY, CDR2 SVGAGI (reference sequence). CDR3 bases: TGTGCCAGCAGTAGACTAGCGGGGCCCACAGATACGCAGTATTTT. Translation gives CASSRLAGPTDTQYF.

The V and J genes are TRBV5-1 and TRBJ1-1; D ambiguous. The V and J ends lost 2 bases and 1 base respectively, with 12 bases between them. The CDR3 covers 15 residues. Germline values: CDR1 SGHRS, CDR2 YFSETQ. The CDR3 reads CASSFEVQSNTEAFF. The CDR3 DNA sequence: TGCGCCAGCAGCTTTGAGGTTCAGTCGAACACTGAAGCTTTCTTT.

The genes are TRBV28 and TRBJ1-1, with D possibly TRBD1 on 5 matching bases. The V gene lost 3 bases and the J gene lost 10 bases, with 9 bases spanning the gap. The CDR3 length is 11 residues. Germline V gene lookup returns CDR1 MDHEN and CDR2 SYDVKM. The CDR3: CASSFTGGAFF. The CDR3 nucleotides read TGTGCCAGCAGTTTCACAGGAGGAGCTTTCTTT.

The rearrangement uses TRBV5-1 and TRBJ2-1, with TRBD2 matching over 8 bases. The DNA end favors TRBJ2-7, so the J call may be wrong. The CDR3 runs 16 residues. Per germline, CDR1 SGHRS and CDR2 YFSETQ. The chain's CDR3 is CASSNTLADSYNEQYF. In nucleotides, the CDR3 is TGCGCCAGCAGCAACACACTAGCGGACTCCTACAATGAGCAGTACTTC.